This T cell receptor (beta chain) is drawn from a study of shared clonotypes between healthy human individuals. Germline CDR1 MNHEY, CDR2 SMNVEV (reference sequence). V was clipped by 1 base and J by 7 bases; unmatched bases: 14. The CDR3 length is 18 residues. General study findings and limits: Non-shared clonotypes showed lower generation probabilities than clonotypes common to all four donors. Naive CD4 clonotype sharing across a few donors was about 5%. Researchers sampled blood only, noting tissue repertoires likely differ.

Details on this clone: Its antigen is currently unknown.

Generated by immunoSEQ multiplex PCR, the TCRdb table keeps only in-frame clones and is missing some. The sample contains about 1.1 million clones, 60% to 80% of which appear only once. Source material: memory CD4+ T cells from PBMCs. Noted subset: CD45RA-negative fraction. The origin of this receptor is a young man in good health. Some clones in this sample may be carry-over from other donors' samples. The V and J genes are TRBV27 and TRBJ2-3, with 10 positions matching TRBD2. CDR3 DNA: TGTGCCAGCAGTTTATTCGCCCTAGCGGGAGCGGGGGTGAATACGCAGTATTTT. It yields the protein CASSLFALAGAGVNTQYF.